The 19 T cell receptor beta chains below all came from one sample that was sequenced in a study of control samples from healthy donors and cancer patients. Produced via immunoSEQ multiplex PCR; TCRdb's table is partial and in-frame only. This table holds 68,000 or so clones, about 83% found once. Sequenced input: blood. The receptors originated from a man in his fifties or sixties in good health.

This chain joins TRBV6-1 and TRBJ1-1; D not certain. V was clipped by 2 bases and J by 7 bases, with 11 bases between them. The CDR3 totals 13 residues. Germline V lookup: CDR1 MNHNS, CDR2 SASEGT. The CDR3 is CASSESAGLEAFF. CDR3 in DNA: TGTGCCAGCAGTGAATCGGCCGGACTTGAAGCTTTCTTT.

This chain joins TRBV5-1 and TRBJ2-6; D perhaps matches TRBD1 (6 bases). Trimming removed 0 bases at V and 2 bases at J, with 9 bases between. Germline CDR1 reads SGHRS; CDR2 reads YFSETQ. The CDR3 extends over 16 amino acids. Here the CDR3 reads CASSLDTGTGANVLTF. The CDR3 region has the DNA TGCGCCAGCAGCTTGGATACAGGGACTGGGGCCAACGTCCTGACTTTC.

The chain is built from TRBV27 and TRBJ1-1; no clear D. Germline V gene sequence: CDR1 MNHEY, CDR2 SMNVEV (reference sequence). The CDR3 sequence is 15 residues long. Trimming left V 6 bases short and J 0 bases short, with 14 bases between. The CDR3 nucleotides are TGTGCCAGCAGGGGGTCGGTCGGGGTGAACACTGAAGCTTTCTTT. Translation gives CASRGSVGVNTEAFF.

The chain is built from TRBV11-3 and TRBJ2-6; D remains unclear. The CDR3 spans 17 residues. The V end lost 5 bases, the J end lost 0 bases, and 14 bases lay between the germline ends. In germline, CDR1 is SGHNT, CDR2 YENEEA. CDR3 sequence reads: CASSLRANPSGANVLTF. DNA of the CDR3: TGTGCCAGCAGCCTCCGGGCCAACCCCTCTGGGGCCAACGTCCTGACTTTC.

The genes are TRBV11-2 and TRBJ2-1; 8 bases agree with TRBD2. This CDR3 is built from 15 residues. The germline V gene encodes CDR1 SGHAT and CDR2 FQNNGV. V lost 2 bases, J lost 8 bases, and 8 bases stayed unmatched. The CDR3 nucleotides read TGTGCCAGCAGCTTAAACGGGAGGGCCATAGATGAGCAGTTCTTC. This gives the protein CASSLNGRAIDEQFF. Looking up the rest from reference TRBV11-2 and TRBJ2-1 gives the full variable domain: EAGVAQSPRYKIIEKRQSVAFWCNPISGHATLYWYQQILGQGPKLLIQFQNNGVVDDSQLPKDRFSAERLKGVDSTLKIQPAKLEDSAVYLCASSLNGRAIDEQFFGPGTRLTVL.

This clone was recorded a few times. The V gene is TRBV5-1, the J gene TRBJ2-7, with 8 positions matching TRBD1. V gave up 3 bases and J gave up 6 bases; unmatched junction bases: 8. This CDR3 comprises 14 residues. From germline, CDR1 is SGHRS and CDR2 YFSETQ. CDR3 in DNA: TGCGCCAGCAGCTGGGACAGGAGTTCCGGCGAGCAGTACTTC. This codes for CASSWDRSSGEQYF.

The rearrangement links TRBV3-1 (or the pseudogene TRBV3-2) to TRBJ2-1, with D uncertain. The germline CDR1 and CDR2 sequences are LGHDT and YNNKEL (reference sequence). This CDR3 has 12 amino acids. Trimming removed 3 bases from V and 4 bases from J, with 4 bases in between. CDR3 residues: CASSHLYNEQFF. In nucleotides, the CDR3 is TGTGCCAGCAGCCATCTTTACAATGAGCAGTTCTTC.

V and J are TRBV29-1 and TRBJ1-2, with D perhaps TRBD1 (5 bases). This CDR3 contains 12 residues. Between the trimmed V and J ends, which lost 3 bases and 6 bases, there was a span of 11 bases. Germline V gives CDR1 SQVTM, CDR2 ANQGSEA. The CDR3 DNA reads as TGCAGCGTTGAGGACACGGGGGATGGCTACACCTTC. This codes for CSVEDTGDGYTF.

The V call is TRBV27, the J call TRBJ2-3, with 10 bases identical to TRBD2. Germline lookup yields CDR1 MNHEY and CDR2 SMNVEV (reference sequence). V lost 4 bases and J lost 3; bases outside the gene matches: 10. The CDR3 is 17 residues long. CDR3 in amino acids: CASSWGPGTSVTDTQYF. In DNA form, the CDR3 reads TGTGCCAGCAGTTGGGGACCTGGGACTAGCGTTACAGATACGCAGTATTTT.

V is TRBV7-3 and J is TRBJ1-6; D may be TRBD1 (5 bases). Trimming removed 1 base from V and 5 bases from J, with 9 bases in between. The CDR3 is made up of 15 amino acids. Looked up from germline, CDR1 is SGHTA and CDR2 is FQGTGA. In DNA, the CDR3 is TGTGCCAGCAGCTTAAGGGCAGGGAATAATTCACCCCTCCACTTT. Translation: CASSLRAGNNSPLHF.

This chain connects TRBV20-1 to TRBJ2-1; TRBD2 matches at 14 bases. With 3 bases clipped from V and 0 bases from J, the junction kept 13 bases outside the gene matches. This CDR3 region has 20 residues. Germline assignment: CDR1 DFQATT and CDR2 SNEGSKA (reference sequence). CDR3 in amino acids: CSASGWTSGRLESSYNEQFF. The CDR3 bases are TGCAGTGCTAGTGGTTGGACTAGCGGGAGGCTGGAGAGCTCCTACAATGAGCAGTTCTTC.

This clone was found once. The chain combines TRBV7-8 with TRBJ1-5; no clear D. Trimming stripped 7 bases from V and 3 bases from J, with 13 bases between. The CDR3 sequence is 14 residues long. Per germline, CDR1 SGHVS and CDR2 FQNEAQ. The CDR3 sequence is CASTLSGSNQPQHF. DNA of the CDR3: TGTGCCAGCACCCTGTCGGGTTCCAATCAGCCCCAGCATTTT.

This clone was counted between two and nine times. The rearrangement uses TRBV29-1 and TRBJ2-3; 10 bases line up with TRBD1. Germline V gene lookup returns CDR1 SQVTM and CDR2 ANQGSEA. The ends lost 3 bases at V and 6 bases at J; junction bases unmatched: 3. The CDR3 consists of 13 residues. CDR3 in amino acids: CSVEGQGKDTQYF. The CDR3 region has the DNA TGCAGCGTTGAGGGACAGGGGAAGGATACGCAGTATTTT.

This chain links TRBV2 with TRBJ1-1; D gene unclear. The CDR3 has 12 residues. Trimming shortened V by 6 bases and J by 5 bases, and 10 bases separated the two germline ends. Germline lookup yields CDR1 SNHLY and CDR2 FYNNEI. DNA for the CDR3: TGTGCCAGCAGCCTACGTAGGACTGAAGCTTTCTTT. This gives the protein CASSLRRTEAFF.

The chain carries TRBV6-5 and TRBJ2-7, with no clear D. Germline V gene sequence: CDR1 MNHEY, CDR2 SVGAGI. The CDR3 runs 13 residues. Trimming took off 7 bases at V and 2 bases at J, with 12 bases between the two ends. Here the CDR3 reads CASTSRSAYEQYF. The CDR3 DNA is TGTGCCAGCACTTCTAGATCGGCCTACGAGCAGTACTTC.

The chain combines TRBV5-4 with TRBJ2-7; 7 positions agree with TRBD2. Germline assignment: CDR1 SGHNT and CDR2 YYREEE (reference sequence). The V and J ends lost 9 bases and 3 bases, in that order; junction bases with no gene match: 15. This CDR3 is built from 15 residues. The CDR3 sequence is CATSEASGTLYEQYF. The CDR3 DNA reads TGTGCCACCTCTGAGGCTAGCGGAACACTCTACGAGCAGTACTTC.

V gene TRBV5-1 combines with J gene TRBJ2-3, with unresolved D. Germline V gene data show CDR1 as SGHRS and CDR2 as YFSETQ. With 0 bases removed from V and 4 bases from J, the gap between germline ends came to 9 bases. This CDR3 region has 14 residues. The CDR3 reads CASSLGPSSDTQYF. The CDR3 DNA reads TGCGCCAGCAGCTTGGGGCCTAGTTCAGATACGCAGTATTTT.

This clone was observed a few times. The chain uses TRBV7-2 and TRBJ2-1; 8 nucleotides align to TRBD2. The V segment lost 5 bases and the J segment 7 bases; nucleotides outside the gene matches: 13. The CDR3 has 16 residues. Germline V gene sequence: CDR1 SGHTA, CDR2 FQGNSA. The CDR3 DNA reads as TGTGCCAGCAGCCACCGATTAGCGGGATTCAAGAATGAGCAGTTCTTC. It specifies CASSHRLAGFKNEQFF.

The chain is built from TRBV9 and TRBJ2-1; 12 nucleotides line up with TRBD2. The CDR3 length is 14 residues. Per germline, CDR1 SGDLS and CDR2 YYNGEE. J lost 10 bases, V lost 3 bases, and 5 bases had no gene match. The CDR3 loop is CASSATSGSGEQFF. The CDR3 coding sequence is TGTGCCAGCAGCGCGACTAGCGGGAGTGGGGAGCAGTTCTTC.